This entry is about one TCR beta chain. Its antigen is currently unknown. The CDR3 loop spans 14 amino acids. Per germline, CDR1 KGHDR and CDR2 SFDVKD. Trimming stripped 4 bases from V and 3 bases from J, with 11 bases between. This entry comes from a study of CD8 T cells in Susac syndrome. The study's findings and limits: An acknowledgment was made by the study that its TCR sequencing and HLA analysis involved relatively few individuals.

The RNA input was about 0.45 to 1 ug, and it was reverse transcribed with random hexamers. Amplification of TCR beta CDR3 by immunoSEQ multiplex PCR spanned 54 Vbeta and 13 Jbeta. TCRdb ran MiXCR on the immunoSEQ multiplex PCR reads and lists one entry per CDR3 protein. The data show some 150,000 distinct CDR3 sequences, roughly 95% seen once. This receptor was obtained from a human donor in good health. The chain carries TRBV24-1 and TRBJ1-2; D is unclear. The specimen sequenced was CD4+ T cells from PBMCs. The CDR3 loop is CATSDSPGDYGYTF. In DNA form, the CDR3 reads TGTGCCACCAGTGACTCCCCTGGGGACTATGGCTACACCTTC.